These 22 T cell receptor beta chains were sequenced from one sample in a study of T cells after yellow fever vaccination. TCRdb called the 5' RACE reads again in MiXCR, with one record for every CDR3 protein. The data hold around 610,000 distinct CDR3 sequences, with roughly 14% observed a single time. The sample consisted of PBMCs, taken on the day of the yellow fever booster vaccination. The receptor source for this set is a man aged 30 to 39 who received the YFV17D yellow fever vaccine.

The chain combines TRBV13 with TRBJ2-1; 7 positions match TRBD2. The CDR3 is 18 amino acids. J gave up 1 base and V 0 bases, and 9 bases lay outside the gene matches. The germline V gene encodes CDR1 PRHDT and CDR2 FYEKMQ (reference sequence). This chain's CDR3 is CASSLGLAGDGSYNEQFF. CDR3 nucleotides: TGTGCCAGCAGCTTAGGCCTGGCGGGAGACGGATCCTACAATGAGCAGTTCTTC.

V usage is TRBV15 and J usage is TRBJ1-5; D unclear. CDR1 and CDR2 from the germline V gene are LNHNV and YYDKDF (reference sequence). The CDR3 has 15 residues. Trimming removed 9 bases from V and 2 bases from J, with 17 bases in between. CDR3 sequence: CATLPNGSGNQPQHF. The CDR3 nucleotides are TGTGCCACTCTCCCGAACGGGAGTGGCAATCAGCCCCAGCATTTT.

This sequence joins TRBV10-1 and TRBJ2-1; no firm D call. Trimming shortened V by 10 bases and J by 2 bases, and 6 bases separated the two germline ends. The CDR3 length is 11 residues. The germline V gene encodes CDR1 WNHNN and CDR2 SYGVQD (reference sequence). CDR3 protein: CATSTYNEQFF. The DNA for the CDR3 is TGCGCCACTTCTACCTACAATGAGCAGTTCTTC.

This clonotype was picked up a small number of times. The genes are TRBV2 and TRBJ2-5; a possible D gene is TRBD2 (5 bases). The CDR3 loop spans 15 amino acids. The V and J ends lost 6 bases and 1 base respectively, with 15 bases between them. Germline V gene sequence: CDR1 SNHLY, CDR2 FYNNEI. The CDR3 loop reads CASRTTRSPQETQYF. CDR3 sequence (DNA): TGTGCCAGCAGGACTACTAGGTCACCCCAAGAGACCCAGTACTTC.

The rearrangement uses TRBV19 and TRBJ2-2; 7 bases are a match to TRBD2. V lost 6 bases to trimming and J lost 6 bases; unmatched junction nucleotides: 13. Germline V gene sequence: CDR1 LNHDA, CDR2 SQIVND (reference sequence). This CDR3 region has 16 residues. CDR3 in DNA: TGTGCCAGTAGATATGGACTAGTCGGAGACTCCGGGGAGCTGTTTTTT. Protein sequence: CASRYGLVGDSGELFF.

The V gene is TRBV29-1, the J gene TRBJ2-3; 11 bases are shared with TRBD2. CDR1 is SQVTM and CDR2 is ANQGSEA in the germline V gene. Trimming at V came to 8 bases and at J to 0 bases, leaving 7 bases not matched to a gene. The length of the CDR3 is 15 residues. The CDR3 spells CSQLAGALSTDTQYF. The CDR3 DNA reads as TGCAGCCAACTAGCGGGAGCCCTTAGCACAGATACGCAGTATTTT.

This clonotype was recorded once. The chain uses TRBV20-1 and TRBJ2-1, with 10 bases fitting TRBD2. The V gene end was trimmed by 3 bases and the J gene end by 9 bases; junction bases not matched to a gene: 5. The length of the CDR3 is 13 residues. Per the germline V gene, CDR1 is DFQATT and CDR2 is SNEGSKA (reference sequence). CDR3 nucleotide sequence: TGCAGTGCTAGGAGCGGGAGGGGTGTTGAGCAGTTCTTC. As protein: CSARSGRGVEQFF.

This clonotype was counted ten times or more. V gene TRBV18 combines with J gene TRBJ2-1; D is unresolved. This CDR3 has 15 residues. With 0 bases removed from V and 7 bases from J, the gap between germline ends came to 13 bases. Per germline, CDR1 KGHSH and CDR2 LQKENI. DNA for the CDR3: TGTGCCAGCTCACCACCGTCAGGCCGTATGAATGAGCAGTTCTTC. It is translated as CASSPPSGRMNEQFF.

This clonotype was observed a few times. The rearrangement uses TRBV5-1 and TRBJ2-3; TRBD2 agrees at 11 bases. The CDR3 loop spans 14 amino acids. Germline CDR1 SGHRS, CDR2 YFSETQ. The junction had 2 bases not matched to a gene; V was cut back by 4 bases and J by 4 bases. CDR3 in DNA: TGCGCCAGCAGCACTAGCGGGAGAGCAGATACGCAGTATTTT. Its protein product is CASSTSGRADTQYF.

This clonotype was seen only a few times. This rearrangement joins TRBV6-2 or TRBV6-3 to TRBJ2-3, with D possibly being TRBD2 (5 bases). The CDR3 covers 15 residues. V lost 5 bases to trimming and J lost 2 bases, with 14 bases between them. Germline V lookup: CDR1 MNHEY, CDR2 SVGEGT. DNA for the CDR3: TGTGCCAGCAGTCCCCTAAGCGGTGACACAGATACGCAGTATTTT. As protein: CASSPLSGDTDTQYF.

This sequence joins TRBV7-2 and TRBJ2-3; no definite D call. The CDR3 loop spans 13 amino acids. Germline V gives CDR1 SGHTA, CDR2 FQGNSA. Trimming took 5 bases from V and 8 from J, leaving 14 bases between them. CDR3 sequence reads: CASSASATGTQYF. The CDR3, as DNA: TGTGCCAGCAGCGCATCAGCTACCGGTACGCAGTATTTT.

This chain links TRBV2 with TRBJ2-7; 8 bases are shared with TRBD2. There are 12 residues in the CDR3. The trim removed 5 bases at V and 12 bases at J, leaving 9 bases unmatched. Germline-derived CDR1 and CDR2 are SNHLY and FYNNEI. For the CDR3, the DNA is TGTGCCAGCAGTCAGAGCGGGAGAGTTCTGTACTTC. It codes for CASSQSGRVLYF.

This clonotype was detected a few times. This rearrangement joins TRBV6-5 to TRBJ1-2; a possible D gene is TRBD1 (5 bases). In germline, CDR1 is MNHEY, CDR2 SVGAGI. Trimming removed 7 bases at V and 11 bases at J, with 14 bases between. CDR3 length: 11 amino acids. CDR3 DNA sequence: TGTGCCAGCACCTCCGGGACCGTTTACACCTTC. Translation gives CASTSGTVYTF.

The chain couples TRBV18 to TRBJ2-1, with a weak D call TRBD2 (6 bases). There are 16 residues in the CDR3. Trimming removed 2 bases at V and 0 bases at J, with 11 bases between. In germline, CDR1 is KGHSH, CDR2 LQKENI. The CDR3 loop reads CASSPSLANSYNEQFF. DNA of the CDR3: TGTGCCAGCTCACCATCCCTAGCGAACTCCTACAATGAGCAGTTCTTC.

This clonotype was seen more than once but under ten times. The rearrangement joins TRBV6-1 to TRBJ2-2, with 8 bases matching TRBD2. The CDR3 spans 14 residues. V dropped 8 bases and J dropped 4; count of bases not matched to a gene: 6. Germline V lookup: CDR1 MNHNS, CDR2 SASEGT. The CDR3, as DNA: TGTGCCAGCGGTCCCGGGACTAGCACCGGGGAGCTGTTTTTT. Residues: CASGPGTSTGELFF.

V usage is TRBV20-1 and J usage is TRBJ2-1; 10 nucleotides agree with TRBD2. The CDR3 runs 14 residues. In germline, CDR1 is DFQATT, CDR2 SNEGSKA (reference sequence). V lost 3 bases to trimming and J lost 9 bases; unmatched junction nucleotides: 8. The CDR3 loop reads CSARGLANGGEQFF. CDR3 nucleotide sequence: TGCAGTGCTAGGGGACTAGCGAACGGGGGTGAGCAGTTCTTC.

The V gene is TRBV21-1, the J gene TRBJ2-7. TRBV21-1 is annotated as a pseudogene. This CDR3 comprises 15 residues. The CDR3 loop reads CASSKGSGSPYEQYF. As DNA, the CDR3 is TGTGCCAGCAGCAAAGGGAGCGGGAGCCCCTACGAGCAGTACTTC.

There are a few counts of this clonotype. The V call is TRBV20-1, the J call TRBJ2-7; 9 bases line up with TRBD2. J lost 2 bases, V lost 5 bases, and 4 bases had no gene match. Germline CDR1 is DFQATT and CDR2 is SNEGSKA (reference sequence). The CDR3 has 13 residues. CDR3: CSAGTSRTYEQYF. CDR3 DNA sequence: TGCAGTGCTGGGACTAGCAGAACCTACGAGCAGTACTTC.

CDR3 sequence (DNA): TGCAGTGCTAGAGACTCTCTCGTGCCGAGCTCTGGGGCCAACGTCCTGACTTTC. This gives the protein CSARDSLVPSSGANVLTF. The chain joins TRBV20-1 to TRBJ2-6; D remains ambiguous. V was pared by 0 bases and J by 0 bases, with 15 bases between. CDR3 length equals 18 residues. Looked up from germline, CDR1 is DFQATT and CDR2 is SNEGSKA (reference sequence).

V usage is TRBV5-4 and J usage is TRBJ2-5; 7 bases match TRBD2. The V gene end was trimmed by 0 bases and the J gene end by 5 bases; junction bases not matched to a gene: 10. CDR1 SGHNT and CDR2 YYREEE come from the germline V gene (reference sequence). There are 16 residues in the CDR3. CDR3 nucleotides: TGTGCCAGCAGCTTGGAGGCTAGCGGCAGAGAGGAGACCCAGTACTTC. Its translation is CASSLEASGREETQYF.

This clonotype was detected only a few times. This chain uses TRBV4-1 with TRBJ1-2; possible D gene TRBD1, 5 bases. Germline loops: CDR1 MGHRA, CDR2 YSYEKL. The CDR3 runs to 15 residues. V lost 4 bases, J lost 4 bases, and 16 bases lay in between. The CDR3 DNA reads as TGCGCCAGCAGCCTGGGACGCAGCAACACCTATGGCTACACCTTC. This gives the protein CASSLGRSNTYGYTF.

At least ten counts were recorded for this clonotype. This rearrangement joins TRBV6-1 to TRBJ2-2, with 8 positions matching TRBD1. The CDR3 runs to 16 residues. J gave up 9 bases and V 6 bases, and 15 bases lay outside the gene matches. Germline V lookup: CDR1 MNHNS, CDR2 SASEGT. CDR3 residues: CASSPPRRTGTRELFF. The CDR3 DNA reads as TGTGCCAGCAGCCCACCTCGCCGGACAGGGACACGGGAGCTGTTTTTT.